Given below is one T cell receptor beta chain in context. Its specificity is unknown. PCR involved 60 Vbeta and 13 Jbeta primers. Sequencing was performed with immunoSEQ multiplex PCR; in TCRdb, only in-frame clones are kept and a portion is missing. Of about 170,000 clones detected, 77% appear once; the ten largest clones hold 2.5% to 3.5%. Germline CDR1 is GTSNPN and CDR2 is SVGIG (reference sequence). There are 14 residues in the CDR3. Trimming at V came to 5 bases and at J to 2 bases, leaving 4 bases not matched to a gene. The data are from a study of cytomegalovirus exposure and HLA in healthy donors. Background on the study: Unique TCRs numbering some 80 million, obtained from HLA-typed donors, made up an early data release.

Study-wide results and caveats: Later analysis suggested most CMV-associated TCR beta chains were HLA-restricted.

Each donor was nominally healthy when sampled (though unrecorded immune exposures were likely). This TCR derives from a female donor in good health and CMV-seronegative. Sequencing was performed on PBMCs. The chain couples TRBV30 to TRBJ2-4; TRBD1 matches 9 bases. This CDR3 is CAWQQGASKNIQYF. DNA for the CDR3: TGTGCCTGGCAACAGGGGGCTTCCAAAAACATTCAGTACTTC.